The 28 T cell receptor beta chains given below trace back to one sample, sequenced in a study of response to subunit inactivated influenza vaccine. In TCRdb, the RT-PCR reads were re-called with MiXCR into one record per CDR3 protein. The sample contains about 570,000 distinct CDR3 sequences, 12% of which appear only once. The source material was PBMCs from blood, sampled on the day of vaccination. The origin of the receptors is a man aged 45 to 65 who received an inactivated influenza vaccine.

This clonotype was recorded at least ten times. Written as DNA, the CDR3 is TGTGCCAGCAGTACCCAACTAGCGGGAAGGACCGGGGAGCTGTTTTTT. This encodes CASSTQLAGRTGELFF. The chain combines TRBV28 with TRBJ2-2, with 10 bases aligning to TRBD2. J was trimmed by 5 bases and V by 5 bases; bases with no gene match: 8. The length of the CDR3 is 16 residues. Germline V gene sequence: CDR1 MDHEN, CDR2 SYDVKM.

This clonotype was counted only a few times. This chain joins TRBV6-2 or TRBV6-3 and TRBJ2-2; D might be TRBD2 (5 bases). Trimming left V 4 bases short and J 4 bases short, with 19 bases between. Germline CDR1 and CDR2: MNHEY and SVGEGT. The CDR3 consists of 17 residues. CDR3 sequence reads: CASSSREKVAGTGELFF. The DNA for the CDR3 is TGTGCCAGCAGTTCCCGGGAAAAGGTCGCGGGCACCGGGGAGCTGTTTTTT.

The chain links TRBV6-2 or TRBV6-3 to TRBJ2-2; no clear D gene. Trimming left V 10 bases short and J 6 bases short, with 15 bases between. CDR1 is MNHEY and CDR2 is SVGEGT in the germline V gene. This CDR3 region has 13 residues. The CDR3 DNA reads TGTGCCACCTCCCGATTTACGTCCGGGGAGCTGTTTTTT. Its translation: CATSRFTSGELFF.

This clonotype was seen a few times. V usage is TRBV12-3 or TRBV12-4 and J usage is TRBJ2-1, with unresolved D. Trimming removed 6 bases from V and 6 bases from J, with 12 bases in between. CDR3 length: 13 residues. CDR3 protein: CASSSTRFNEQFF. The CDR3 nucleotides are TGTGCCAGCAGCTCCACCCGATTCAATGAGCAGTTCTTC.

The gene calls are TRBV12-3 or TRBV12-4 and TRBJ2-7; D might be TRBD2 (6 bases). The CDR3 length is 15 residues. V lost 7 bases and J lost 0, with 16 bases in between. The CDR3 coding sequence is TGTGCCAGCACCTCCGGGCTAGCGAGCTCCTACGAGCAGTACTTC. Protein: CASTSGLASSYEQYF.

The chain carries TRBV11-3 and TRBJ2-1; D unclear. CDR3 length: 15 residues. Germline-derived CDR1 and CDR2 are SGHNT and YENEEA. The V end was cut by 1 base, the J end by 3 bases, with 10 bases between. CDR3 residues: CASSLGGGNYNEQFF. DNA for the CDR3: TGTGCCAGCAGCTTAGGGGGTGGAAACTACAATGAGCAGTTCTTC.

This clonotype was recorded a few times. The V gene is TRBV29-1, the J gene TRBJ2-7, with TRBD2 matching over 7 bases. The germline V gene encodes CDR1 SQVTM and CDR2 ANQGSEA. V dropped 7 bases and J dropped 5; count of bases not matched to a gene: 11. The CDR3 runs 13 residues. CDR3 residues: CSARGLGGNEQYF. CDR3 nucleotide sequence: TGCAGCGCTCGGGGACTGGGAGGGAACGAGCAGTACTTC.

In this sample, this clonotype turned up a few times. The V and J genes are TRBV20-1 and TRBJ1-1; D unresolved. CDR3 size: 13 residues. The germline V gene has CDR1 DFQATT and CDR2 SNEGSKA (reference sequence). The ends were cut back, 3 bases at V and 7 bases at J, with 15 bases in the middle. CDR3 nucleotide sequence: TGCAGTGCTAGGACGGTAAATGGCGTTGAAGCTTTCTTT. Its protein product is CSARTVNGVEAFF.

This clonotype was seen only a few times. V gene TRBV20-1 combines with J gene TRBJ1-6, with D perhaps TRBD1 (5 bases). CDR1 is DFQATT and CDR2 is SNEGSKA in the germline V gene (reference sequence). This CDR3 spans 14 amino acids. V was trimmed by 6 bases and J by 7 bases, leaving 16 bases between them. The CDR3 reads CSAWDVGSNSPLHF. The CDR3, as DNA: TGCAGTGCCTGGGACGTAGGGAGCAATTCACCCCTCCACTTT.

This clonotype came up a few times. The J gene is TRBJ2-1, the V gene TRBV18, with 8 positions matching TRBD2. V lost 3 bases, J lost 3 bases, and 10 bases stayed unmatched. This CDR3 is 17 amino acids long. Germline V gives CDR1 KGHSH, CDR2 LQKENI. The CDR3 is CASSPPRARGVYNEQFF. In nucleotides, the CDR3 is TGTGCCAGCTCACCCCCCCGGGCGCGGGGGGTCTACAATGAGCAGTTCTTC.

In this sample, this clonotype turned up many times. The CDR3: CATSRRTGYTGELFF. CDR3 coding DNA: TGTGCCACCAGCCGACGGACAGGGTACACCGGGGAGCTGTTTTTT. This chain joins TRBV15 and TRBJ2-2, with 8 bases aligning to TRBD1. V dropped 5 bases and J dropped 3; count of bases not matched to a gene: 5. Germline assignment: CDR1 LNHNV and CDR2 YYDKDF (reference sequence). This CDR3 contains 15 residues.

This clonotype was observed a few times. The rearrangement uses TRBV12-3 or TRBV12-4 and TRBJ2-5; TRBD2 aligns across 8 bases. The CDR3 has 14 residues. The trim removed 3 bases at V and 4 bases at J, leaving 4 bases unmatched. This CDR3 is CASSFYAGGETQYF. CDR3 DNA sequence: TGTGCCAGCAGTTTTTATGCGGGAGGAGAGACCCAGTACTTC.

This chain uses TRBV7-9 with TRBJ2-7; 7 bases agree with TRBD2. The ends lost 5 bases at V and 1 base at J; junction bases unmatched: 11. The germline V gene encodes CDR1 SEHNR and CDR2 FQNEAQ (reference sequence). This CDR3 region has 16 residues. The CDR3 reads CASSPVSGIRSYEQYF. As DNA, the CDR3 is TGTGCCAGCAGCCCAGTAAGCGGGATACGATCCTACGAGCAGTACTTC.

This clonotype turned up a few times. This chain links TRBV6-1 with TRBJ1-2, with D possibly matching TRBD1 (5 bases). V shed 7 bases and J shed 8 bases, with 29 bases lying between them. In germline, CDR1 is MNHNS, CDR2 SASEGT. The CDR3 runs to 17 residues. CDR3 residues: CASTNYQGQGTYYGYTF. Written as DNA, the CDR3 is TGTGCCAGCACAAACTATCAGGGTCAGGGAACTTATTACGGCTACACCTTC.

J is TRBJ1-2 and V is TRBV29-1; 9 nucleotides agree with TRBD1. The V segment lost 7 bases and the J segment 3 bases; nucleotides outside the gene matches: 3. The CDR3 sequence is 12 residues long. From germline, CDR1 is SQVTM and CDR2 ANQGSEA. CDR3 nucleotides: TGCAGCGGTTGGACAGGGGACTATGGCTACACCTTC. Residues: CSGWTGDYGYTF.

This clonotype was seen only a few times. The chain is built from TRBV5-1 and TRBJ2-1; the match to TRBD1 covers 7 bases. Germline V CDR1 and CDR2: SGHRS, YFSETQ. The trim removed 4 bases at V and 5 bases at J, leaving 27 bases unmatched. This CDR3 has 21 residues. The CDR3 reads CASSHRPPGPPDRARDNEQFF. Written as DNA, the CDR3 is TGCGCCAGCAGCCACCGACCCCCTGGCCCCCCTGACAGGGCCCGGGACAATGAGCAGTTCTTC.

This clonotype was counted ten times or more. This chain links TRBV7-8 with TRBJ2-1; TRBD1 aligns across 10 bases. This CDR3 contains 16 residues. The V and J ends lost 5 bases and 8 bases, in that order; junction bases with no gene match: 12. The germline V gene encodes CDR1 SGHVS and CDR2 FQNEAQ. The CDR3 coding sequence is TGTGCCAGCAGCCTCCTGGGGACAGGGGTTTTGGATGAGCAGTTCTTC. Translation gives CASSLLGTGVLDEQFF.

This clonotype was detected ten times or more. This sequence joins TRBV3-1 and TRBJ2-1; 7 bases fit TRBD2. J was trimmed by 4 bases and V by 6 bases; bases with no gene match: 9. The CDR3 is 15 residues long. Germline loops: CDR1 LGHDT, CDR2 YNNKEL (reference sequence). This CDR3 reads CASSDTGGPYNEQFF. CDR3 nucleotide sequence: TGTGCCAGCAGTGATACGGGGGGTCCATACAATGAGCAGTTCTTC.

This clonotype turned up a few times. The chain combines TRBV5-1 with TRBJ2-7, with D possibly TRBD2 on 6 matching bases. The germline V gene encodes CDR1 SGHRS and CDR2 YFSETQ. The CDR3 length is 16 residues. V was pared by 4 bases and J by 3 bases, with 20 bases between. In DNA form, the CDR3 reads TGCGCCAGCAGCGACGTCCGGGAGAAGCCTATCTACGAGCAGTACTTC. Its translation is CASSDVREKPIYEQYF.

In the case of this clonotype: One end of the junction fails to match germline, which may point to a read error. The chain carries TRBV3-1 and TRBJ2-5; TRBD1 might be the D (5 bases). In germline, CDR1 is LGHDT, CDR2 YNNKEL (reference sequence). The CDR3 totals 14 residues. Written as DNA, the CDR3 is TGTGCCGGCAGCCCTGGACACAACCAAGAGACCCAGTACTTC. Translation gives CAGSPGHNQETQYF.

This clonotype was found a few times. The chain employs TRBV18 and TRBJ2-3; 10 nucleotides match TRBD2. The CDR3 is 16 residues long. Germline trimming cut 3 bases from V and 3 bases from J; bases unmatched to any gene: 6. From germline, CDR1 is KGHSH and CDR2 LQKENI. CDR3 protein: CASSPQAGGRTDTQYF. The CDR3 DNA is TGTGCCAGCTCACCTCAAGCGGGGGGGCGAACAGATACGCAGTATTTT.

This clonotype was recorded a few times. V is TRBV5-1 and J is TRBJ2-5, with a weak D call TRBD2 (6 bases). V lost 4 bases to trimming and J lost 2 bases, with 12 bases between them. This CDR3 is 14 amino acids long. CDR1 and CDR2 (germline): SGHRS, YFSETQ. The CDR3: CASSPGTQQETQYF. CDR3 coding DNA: TGCGCCAGCAGCCCCGGGACTCAGCAAGAGACCCAGTACTTC.

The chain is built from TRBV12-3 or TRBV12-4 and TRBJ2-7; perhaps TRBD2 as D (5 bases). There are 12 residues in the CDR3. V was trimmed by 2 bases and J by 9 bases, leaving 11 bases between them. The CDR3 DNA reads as TGTGCCAGCAGTTTAATCCCCAGCGGGCAGTACTTC. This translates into CASSLIPSGQYF.

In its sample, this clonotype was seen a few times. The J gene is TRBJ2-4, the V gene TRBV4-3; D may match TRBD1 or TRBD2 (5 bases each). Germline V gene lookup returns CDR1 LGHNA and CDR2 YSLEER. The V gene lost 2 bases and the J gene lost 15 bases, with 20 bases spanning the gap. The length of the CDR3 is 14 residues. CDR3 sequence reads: CASSQTFGDPSLYF. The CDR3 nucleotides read TGCGCCAGCAGCCAAACGTTTGGGGACCCCTCGCTGTACTTC.

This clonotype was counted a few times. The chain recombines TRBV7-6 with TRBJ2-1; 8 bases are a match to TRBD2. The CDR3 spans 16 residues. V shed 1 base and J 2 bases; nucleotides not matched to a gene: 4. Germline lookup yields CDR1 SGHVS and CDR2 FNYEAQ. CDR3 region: CASSLEVAGTYNEQFF. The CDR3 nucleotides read TGTGCCAGCAGCTTAGAGGTAGCGGGGACCTACAATGAGCAGTTCTTC.

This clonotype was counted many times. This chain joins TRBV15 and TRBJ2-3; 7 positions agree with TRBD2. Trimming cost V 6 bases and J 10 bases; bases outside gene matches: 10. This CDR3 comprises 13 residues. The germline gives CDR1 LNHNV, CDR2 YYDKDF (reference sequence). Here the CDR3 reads CATRGGGYGPQYF. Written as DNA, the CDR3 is TGTGCCACCAGGGGGGGGGGATACGGGCCGCAGTATTTT.

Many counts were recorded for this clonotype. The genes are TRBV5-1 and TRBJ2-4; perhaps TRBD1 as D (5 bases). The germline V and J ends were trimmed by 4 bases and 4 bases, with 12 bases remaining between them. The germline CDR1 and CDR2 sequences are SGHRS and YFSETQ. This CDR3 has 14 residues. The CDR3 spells CASSHSTEKNIQYF. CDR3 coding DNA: TGCGCCAGCAGCCACTCGACAGAAAAAAACATTCAGTACTTC.

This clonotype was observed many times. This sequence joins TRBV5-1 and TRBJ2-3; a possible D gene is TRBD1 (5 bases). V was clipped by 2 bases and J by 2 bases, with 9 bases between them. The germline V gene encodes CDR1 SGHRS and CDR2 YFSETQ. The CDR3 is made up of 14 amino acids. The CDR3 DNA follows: TGCGCCAGCAGCTTCCAGGGAAACACAGATACGCAGTATTTT. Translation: CASSFQGNTDTQYF. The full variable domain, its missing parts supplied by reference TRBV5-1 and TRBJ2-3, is KAGVTQTPRYLIKTRGQQVTLSCSPISGHRSVSWYQQTPGQGLQFLFEYFSETQRNKGNFPGRFSGRQFSNSRSEMNVSTLELGDSALYLCASSFQGNTDTQYFGPGTRLTVL.